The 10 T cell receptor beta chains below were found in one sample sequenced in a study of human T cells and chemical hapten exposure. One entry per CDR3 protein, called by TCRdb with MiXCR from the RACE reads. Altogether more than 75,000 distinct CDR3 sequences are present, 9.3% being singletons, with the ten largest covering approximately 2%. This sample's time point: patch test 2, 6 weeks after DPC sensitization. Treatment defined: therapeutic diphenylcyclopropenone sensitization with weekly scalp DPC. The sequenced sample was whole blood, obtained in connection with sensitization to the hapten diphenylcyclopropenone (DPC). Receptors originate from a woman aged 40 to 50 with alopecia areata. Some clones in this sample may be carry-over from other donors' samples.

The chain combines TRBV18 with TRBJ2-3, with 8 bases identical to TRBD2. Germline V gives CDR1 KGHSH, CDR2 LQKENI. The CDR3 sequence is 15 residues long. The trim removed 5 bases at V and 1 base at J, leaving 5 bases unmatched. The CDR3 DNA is TGTGCCAGCTCATTCTCGACTAGCGGCACAGATACGCAGTATTTT. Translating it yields CASSFSTSGTDTQYF.

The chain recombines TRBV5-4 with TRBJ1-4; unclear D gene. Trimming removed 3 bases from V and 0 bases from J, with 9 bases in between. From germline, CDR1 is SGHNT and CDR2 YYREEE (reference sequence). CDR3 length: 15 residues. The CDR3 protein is CASSSLGTTNEKLFF. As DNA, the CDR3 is TGTGCCAGCAGCTCCCTAGGGACAACTAATGAAAAACTGTTTTTT.

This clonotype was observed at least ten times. CDR3 sequence reads: CASSLSGGAYGYTF. In DNA, the CDR3 is TGTGCCAGCAGCTTATCAGGGGGCGCCTATGGCTACACCTTC. The V and J genes are TRBV7-9 and TRBJ1-2; 8 bases match TRBD1. After removal of 2 bases from V and 4 bases from J, the junction contained 3 bases not matched to a gene. The CDR3 has 14 amino acids. Germline CDR1 is SEHNR and CDR2 is FQNEAQ (reference sequence).

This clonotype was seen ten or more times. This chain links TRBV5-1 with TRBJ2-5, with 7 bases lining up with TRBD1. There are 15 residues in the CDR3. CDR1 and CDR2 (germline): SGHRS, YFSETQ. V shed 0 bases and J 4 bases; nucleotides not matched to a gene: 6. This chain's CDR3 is CASSLGTTGTETQYF. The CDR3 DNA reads TGCGCCAGCAGCTTGGGGACGACAGGGACAGAGACCCAGTACTTC.

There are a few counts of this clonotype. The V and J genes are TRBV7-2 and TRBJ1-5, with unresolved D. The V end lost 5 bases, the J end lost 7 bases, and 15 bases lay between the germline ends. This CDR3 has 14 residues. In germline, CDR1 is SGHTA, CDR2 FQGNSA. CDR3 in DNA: TGTGCCAGCAGCCCTTTTGAGGGCGGGCAGCCCCAGCATTTT. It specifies CASSPFEGGQPQHF.

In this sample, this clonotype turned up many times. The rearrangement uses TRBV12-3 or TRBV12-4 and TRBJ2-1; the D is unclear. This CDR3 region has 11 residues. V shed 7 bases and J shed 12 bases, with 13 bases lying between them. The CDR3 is CASMESLSQFF. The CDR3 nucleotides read TGTGCCAGCATGGAATCGCTGTCGCAGTTCTTC.

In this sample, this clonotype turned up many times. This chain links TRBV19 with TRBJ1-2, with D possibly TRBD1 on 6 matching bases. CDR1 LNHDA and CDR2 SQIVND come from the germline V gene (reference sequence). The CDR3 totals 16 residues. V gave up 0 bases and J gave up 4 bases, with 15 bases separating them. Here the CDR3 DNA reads TGTGCCAGTAGTATAGACTTCGGACAGCGACGCTATGGCTACACCTTC. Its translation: CASSIDFGQRRYGYTF.

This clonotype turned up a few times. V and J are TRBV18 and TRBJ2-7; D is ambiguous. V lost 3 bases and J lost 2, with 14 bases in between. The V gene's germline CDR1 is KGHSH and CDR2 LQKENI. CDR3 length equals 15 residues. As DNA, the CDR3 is TGTGCCAGCTCACCGGGCCCAAGGGTCCCCTACGAGCAGTACTTC. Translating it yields CASSPGPRVPYEQYF.

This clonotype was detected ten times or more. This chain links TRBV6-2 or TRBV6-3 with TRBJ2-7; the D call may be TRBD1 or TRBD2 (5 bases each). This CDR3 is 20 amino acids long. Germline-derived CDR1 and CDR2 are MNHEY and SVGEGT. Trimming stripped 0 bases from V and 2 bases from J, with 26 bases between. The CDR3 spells CASSYSIEKVWGEGTYEQYF. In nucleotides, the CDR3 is TGTGCCAGCAGTTACTCGATCGAGAAGGTATGGGGCGAGGGAACCTACGAGCAGTACTTC.

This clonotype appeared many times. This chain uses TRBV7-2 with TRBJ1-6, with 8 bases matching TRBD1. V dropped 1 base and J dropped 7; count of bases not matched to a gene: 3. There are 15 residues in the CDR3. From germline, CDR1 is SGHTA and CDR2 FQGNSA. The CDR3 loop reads CASSLVQGGNSPLHF. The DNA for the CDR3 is TGTGCCAGCAGCTTAGTACAGGGGGGCAATTCACCCCTCCACTTT.